These 30 T cell receptor beta chains came from one sample sequenced in a study of tumor-infiltrating lymphocytes in primary liver carcinoma. Co-extracting RNA and DNA was done with about 20-34 mg of unsorted bulk tissue as input. From roughly 0.55 ug of total RNA, TCR beta-specific cDNA was reverse-transcribed using a constant-region primer. Libraries of TCR beta came from three nested multiplex PCR rounds with slightly modified ARM-PCR. Amplification in the first two PCR rounds was performed using TRBV1-TRBV30 forward primers and a C-beta reverse primer for 10 cycles each. TCRdb used MiXCR to reprocess the multiplex PCR reads, holding one entry per CDR3 protein. The sample carries about 120,000 distinct CDR3 sequences, less than 80% recorded once. Sequencing input: liver tumor tissue from sampling region 1. The subset: tumor region T1, superior pole. These receptors were collected from a woman between 55 and 75 years old with primary liver carcinoma and hepatitis B virus infection.

The rearrangement uses TRBV29-1 and TRBJ1-1; D gene unclear. Between the trimmed V and J ends, which lost 6 bases and 11 bases, there was a span of 16 bases. CDR3 length: 11 residues. CDR1 SQVTM and CDR2 ANQGSEA come from the germline V gene. The CDR3: CSVTNDAIAFF. DNA of the CDR3: TGCAGCGTAACCAACGATGCTATCGCTTTCTTT.

Points on this clonotype: The missing conserved phenylalanine or tryptophan at the end of this CDR3 makes a read error likely. This chain links TRBV11-2 with TRBJ2-7; unclear D gene. Germline V gene lookup returns CDR1 SGHAT and CDR2 FQNNGV. The CDR3 covers 14 residues. V was cut by 0 bases and J by 0 bases, with 6 bases left in between. The CDR3 DNA follows: TGTGCCAGCAGCTTAGAAGTACTCTCCTACGAGCAGTACTAC. Protein sequence: CASSLEVLSYEQYY.

CDR3 sequence: CASSTLGFGVETQYF. The DNA of the CDR3 is TGTGCCAGCAGTACCCTGGGATTCGGAGTAGAGACCCAGTACTTC. The V and J genes are TRBV11-2 and TRBJ2-5; D gene unclear. V dropped 6 bases and J dropped 4 bases, with 18 bases sitting between them. Germline V gives CDR1 SGHAT, CDR2 FQNNGV. This CDR3 has 15 amino acids.

On this clonotype: One junction end disagrees with the germline gene, perhaps due to a read error. The chain employs TRBV29-1 and TRBJ2-3, with TRBD1 matching over 8 bases. The CDR3 sequence is 14 residues long. Germline V gene data show CDR1 as SQVTM and CDR2 as ANQGSEA. The CDR3 loop is CSAHPRGHVDTQYF. The CDR3 bases are TGCAGCGCCCACCCCAGGGGGCACGTAGATACGCAGTATTTC.

On this clonotype itself: The CDR3 ends on some other residue instead of the conserved phenylalanine or tryptophan, so this is likely a read error. As DNA, the CDR3 is TGCGCCAGCAGCTTGGAGAGGGGGGGACTAGCGATGCAGTACTTA. Amino acid sequence: CASSLERGGLAMQYL. V gene TRBV11-2 combines with J gene TRBJ2-7; TRBD2 matches 10 bases. The germline gives CDR1 SGHAT, CDR2 FQNNGV. The CDR3 consists of 15 residues.

With regard to this clonotype: A much larger clonotype is one base distant, so this may be a read error. The CDR3 loop is CASSWGQGGSEQYF. DNA of the CDR3: TGCGCCAGCAGCTGGGGACAGGGAGGTAGCGAGCAGTACTTC. The genes are TRBV5-1 and TRBJ2-7; 9 positions match TRBD1. CDR1 and CDR2 from the germline V gene are SGHRS and YFSETQ. The CDR3 has 14 residues. J lost 6 bases, V lost 3 bases, and 7 bases had no gene match.

Concerning this clonotype: The junction departs from the called germline gene at one end, perhaps through a read error. The chain employs TRBV28 and TRBJ2-2, with D perhaps TRBD2 (10 bases). Germline assignment: CDR1 MDHEN and CDR2 SYDVKM. This CDR3 is built from 16 residues. The CDR3 loop reads CTSGGDRAGVTGELFF. DNA of the CDR3: TGTACCAGCGGGGGGGACAGGGCTGGTGTGACCGGGGAGCTGTTTTTT.

This clonotype occurred once. A junction end diverges from the germline sequence, so it may reflect a read error. The rearrangement links TRBV11-1 to TRBJ2-2; TRBD2 matches 8 bases. This CDR3 spans 15 amino acids. Germline V gives CDR1 SGHAT, CDR2 FQDESV (reference sequence). CDR3 in amino acids: CVSSLGLAGLGELFF. CDR3 nucleotide sequence: TGTGTCAGCAGCTTGGGATTAGCGGGACTCGGGGAGCTGTTTTTT. Drawing the rest from reference TRBV11-1 and TRBJ2-2, the complete variable domain is EAEVAQSPRYKITEKSQAVAFWCDPISGHATLYWYRQILGQGPELLVQFQDESVVDDSQLPKDRFSAERLKGVDSTLKIQPAELGDSAMYLCVSSLGLAGLGELFFGEGSRLTVL.

The chain joins TRBV6-5 to TRBJ1-2; a weak D match, TRBD1 (6 bases). The CDR3 is made up of 13 amino acids. Germline CDR1 and CDR2: MNHEY and SVGAGI. In nucleotides, the CDR3 is TGTGCAAGCCGTTACAACAGGGACTATGGCTACACCTTC. Residues: CASRYNRDYGYTF.

With respect to this clonotype: Compared with germline, one end of the junction differs, possibly owing to a read error. The chain couples TRBV11-3 to TRBJ2-5, with D maybe TRBD1 (6 bases). Germline values: CDR1 SGHNT, CDR2 YENEEA. This CDR3 region has 15 residues. The CDR3 DNA follows: TGTACCAGCAGCTCCCTTAAGGGGGTAGGAGAGACCCAGTACTTC. Translation gives CTSSSLKGVGETQYF.

On this clonotype itself: One junction end does not reproduce the germline sequence, and a read error may be involved. V usage is TRBV11-2 and J usage is TRBJ2-7, with a tentative D call TRBD1 (5 bases). Germline assignment: CDR1 SGHAT and CDR2 FQNNGV. CDR3 size: 12 residues. Here the CDR3 reads CSSSLGAAKQYF. CDR3 nucleotides: TGTTCCAGCAGCTTAGGGGCAGCAAAGCAGTACTTC.

This clonotype was found many times. This chain links TRBV15 with TRBJ2-7, with D possibly TRBD1 on 6 matching bases. Germline-derived CDR1 and CDR2 are LNHNV and YYDKDF (reference sequence). The V gene lost 3 bases and the J gene lost 3 bases, with 12 bases spanning the gap. This CDR3 is 14 amino acids long. As DNA, the CDR3 is TGTGCCACCAGCAGGGGACAAAACGACTACGAGCAGTACTTC. As protein: CATSRGQNDYEQYF. The complete variable domain, with remaining parts taken from reference TRBV15 and TRBJ2-7, reads DAMVIQNPRYQVTQFGKPVTLSCSQTLNHNVMYWYQQKSSQAPKLLFHYYDKDFNNEADTPDNFQSRRPNTSFCFLDIRSPGLGDTAMYLCATSRGQNDYEQYFGPGTRLTVT.

This clonotype was counted between two and nine times. Mismatch with germline at one junction end may stem from a read error. V is TRBV11-3 and J is TRBJ1-1, with unresolved D. Germline V CDR1 and CDR2: SGHNT, YENEEA. The CDR3 covers 14 residues. This CDR3 reads CTSSLAPAETEAFF. The CDR3 bases are TGTACCAGCAGCTTAGCTCCGGCGGAGACTGAAGCTTTCTTT.

This clonotype has at least ten counts. The chain recombines TRBV5-6 with TRBJ1-5; 10 bases are shared with TRBD1. The CDR3 is 16 residues long. The germline V gene encodes CDR1 SGHDT and CDR2 YYEEEE. With V trimmed by 0 bases and J by 4 bases, 4 bases remained unmatched. In nucleotides, the CDR3 is TGTGCCAGCAGCTTGGCGAGACAGGGGGCGAATCAGCCCCAGCATTTT. Translation: CASSLARQGANQPQHF. The variable domain in full, with the rest retrieved from reference TRBV5-6 and TRBJ1-5, is DAGVTQSPTHLIKTRGQQVTLRCSPKSGHDTVSWYQQALGQGPQFIFQYYEEEERQRGNFPDRFSGHQFPNYSSELNVNALLLGDSALYLCASSLARQGANQPQHFGDGTRLSIL.

A note on this clonotype: No conserved phenylalanine or tryptophan ends this CDR3, so it is likely a read error. Because the CDR3's place on the DNA is in doubt, the DNA is left out and the CDR3 is given as listed by TCRdb. This chain uses TRBV11-2 with TRBJ2-2; TRBD1, as called in the table, went unchecked against the DNA. Germline-derived CDR1 and CDR2 are SGHAT and FQNNGV. The CDR3 totals 14 residues, both ends included. CDR3 in amino acids: CASSTTVGTGELSL.

The V and J genes are TRBV4-2 and TRBJ2-4; 12 positions agree with TRBD2. V lost 0 bases to trimming and J lost 8 bases; unmatched junction nucleotides: 17. Germline V gene lookup returns CDR1 LGHNA and CDR2 YNFKEQ. The CDR3 has 20 residues. The CDR3 nucleotides are TGTGCCAGCAGCCAAGAGCCCCCTAGCGGGAGGGTGGGGCCAGGAGACATTCAGTACTTC. It translates to CASSQEPPSGRVGPGDIQYF.

Note on this clonotype: A much larger clonotype is one base distant, so this may be a read error. Because the CDR3 is missing its conserved closing phenylalanine or tryptophan, this is likely a read error. The rearrangement links TRBV6-5 to TRBJ1-5, with D maybe TRBD1 (5 bases). Trimming removed 0 bases at V and 9 bases at J, with 12 bases between. The CDR3 length is 14 residues. Germline V gene data show CDR1 as MNHEY and CDR2 as SVGAGI. The CDR3 protein is CASSYSVGGAPQHS. The CDR3 DNA follows: TGTGCCAGCAGTTACTCTGTAGGTGGGGCGCCCCAGCATTCT.

There are a few counts of this clonotype. The chain's CDR3 is CASSETERAKNIQYF. CDR3 bases: TGTGCCAGCAGTGAGACGGAGCGGGCCAAAAACATTCAGTACTTC. The chain is built from TRBV25-1 and TRBJ2-4; D is perhaps TRBD2 (5 bases). V was pared by 3 bases and J by 1 base, with 10 bases between. The germline V gene has CDR1 MGHDK and CDR2 SYGVNS. The CDR3 covers 15 residues.

V is TRBV5-1 and J is TRBJ2-5, with 10 bases fitting TRBD2. Losses at the gene ends were 6 bases for V and 5 bases for J; bases not matched to a gene: 13. The CDR3 is made up of 16 amino acids. The germline CDR1 and CDR2 sequences are SGHRS and YFSETQ. CDR3 in DNA: TGCGCCAGCATACAAGGGGCTAGCGGGAGTGGGGAGACCCAGTACTTC. Translation gives CASIQGASGSGETQYF.

The V gene is TRBV9, the J gene TRBJ2-3; 7 bases agree with TRBD1. The ends lost 3 bases at V and 2 bases at J; junction bases unmatched: 6. The CDR3 totals 15 residues. Germline CDR1 is SGDLS and CDR2 is YYNGEE. This CDR3 reads CASSARDRYTDTQYF. CDR3 bases: TGTGCCAGCAGCGCCCGGGACAGATACACAGATACGCAGTATTTT.

Concerning this clonotype: One end of the junction is discordant with germline, which a read error may explain. The V and J genes are TRBV10-3 and TRBJ2-4, with D perhaps being TRBD1 or TRBD2 (6 bases each). Germline V gene lookup returns CDR1 ENHRY and CDR2 SYGVKD. The CDR3 is made up of 15 amino acids. In DNA form, the CDR3 reads TGTGCCATCAGTGAGAGGGGGGCTCCCAAAAACATTCGGTACTTC. Residues: CAISERGAPKNIRYF.

About this clonotype itself: A much bigger clone sits one base away, suggesting this may be a read error. This rearrangement joins TRBV6-5 to TRBJ2-1; 10 bases agree with TRBD2. Germline V CDR1 and CDR2: MNHEY, SVGAGI. CDR3 length: 14 amino acids. CDR3 loop: CASSPAGGYKEQFF. The CDR3 DNA follows: TGTGCCAGCAGTCCAGCGGGAGGGTACAAAGAGCAGTTCTTC.

This clonotype was seen only a few times. It may be a read error: a sequence one base away is much more abundant. The V call is TRBV7-8, the J call TRBJ2-1; 11 bases line up with TRBD2. Looked up from germline, CDR1 is SGHVS and CDR2 is FQNEAQ. The junction had 12 bases not matched to a gene; V was cut back by 7 bases and J by 4 bases. This CDR3 is built from 17 residues. The CDR3 sequence: CASNFGSGTSGYNEQFF. CDR3 sequence (DNA): TGTGCCAGCAACTTCGGTTCCGGGACTAGCGGTTACAATGAGCAGTTCTTC.

About this clonotype itself: In this CDR3 the conserved last residue, phenylalanine or tryptophan, is missing, so a read error is likely. The chain employs TRBV5-5 and TRBJ1-2; D gene ambiguous. CDR1 is SGHKS, CDR2 YYEKEE, per germline (reference sequence). The V end lost 5 bases, the J end lost 0 bases, and 14 bases lay between the germline ends. The length of the CDR3 is 15 residues. The CDR3 here is CASSLSPSTNYGYTI. CDR3 bases: TGTGCCAGCAGTCTGTCCCCCTCGACTAACTATGGCTACACCATC.

Worth noting for this clonotype: The junction does not match germline at one end; this may be a read error. The V and J genes are TRBV24-1 and TRBJ2-1, with 7 bases fitting TRBD2. There are 15 residues in the CDR3. Germline CDR1 and CDR2: KGHDR and SFDVKD. This CDR3 is CATSGSRELYNKQFF. DNA for the CDR3: TGTGCCACCAGTGGTTCGCGGGAGCTGTACAATAAGCAGTTCTTC.

This clonotype was counted ten times or more. The rearrangement joins TRBV28 to TRBJ2-4, with D perhaps TRBD1 (6 bases). Germline loops: CDR1 MDHEN, CDR2 SYDVKM. Trimming removed 6 bases at V and 0 bases at J, with 24 bases between. This CDR3 region has 19 residues. CDR3 DNA: TGTGCCAGCAGAGACCCCCCGGGACAAACAAGCCTAGCCAAAAACATTCAGTACTTC. This gives the protein CASRDPPGQTSLAKNIQYF.

As to this clonotype: This CDR3 is missing its conserved last phenylalanine or tryptophan, likely due to a read error. V gene TRBV7-8 combines with J gene TRBJ2-1; D possibly corresponds to TRBD2 (5 bases). The CDR3 consists of 16 residues. With 1 base removed from V and 8 bases from J, the gap between germline ends came to 18 bases. The germline V gene encodes CDR1 SGHVS and CDR2 FQNEAQ. The CDR3 region is CASSLELTGSWDEQFL. The CDR3 bases are TGTGCCAGCAGCTTAGAACTAACGGGATCCTGGGATGAGCAGTTCCTC.

Comment on this clonotype: This is likely a read error, given that the CDR3 carries no conserved phenylalanine or tryptophan at its end. It is unclear where the CDR3 begins or ends on the DNA, so no DNA is shown, and the CDR3 is as TCRdb lists it. The genes are TRBV11-3 and TRBJ2-1. Including both end residues, the CDR3 is 14 amino acids long. From germline, CDR1 is SGHNT and CDR2 YENEEA. This chain's CDR3 is CASSLGRSTNVRFI.

Worth noting for this clonotype: One end of the junction fails to match germline, which may point to a read error. CDR3 in amino acids: CACSSGCYNEQFF. The CDR3 nucleotides are TGTGCCTGCAGTTCCGGGTGCTACAATGAGCAGTTCTTC. J is TRBJ2-1 and V is TRBV11-3; D gene uncertain. Germline assignment: CDR1 SGHNT and CDR2 YENEEA. The CDR3 spans 13 residues.

This clonotype was picked up many times. The chain joins TRBV12-3 or TRBV12-4 to TRBJ2-1, with D uncertain. V was cut by 3 bases and J by 8 bases, with 5 bases left in between. The CDR3 contains 11 residues. The DNA for the CDR3 is TGTGCCAGCAGTTTTACCGATGAGCAGTTCTTC. This encodes CASSFTDEQFF.